This TCR beta chain was sequenced in a study of T cells in Graves' hyperthyroidism and ophthalmopathy. Study at large: Specimen type is peripheral blood, collected at initial diagnosis prior to any treatment. Study-wide findings and caveats: Blood samples included most of the expanded thyroid clonotypes exceeding 0.001.

The germline V gene encodes CDR1 SGHAT and CDR2 FQNNGV. CDR3 length equals 17 residues. Trimming took off 0 bases at V and 2 bases at J, with 14 bases between the two ends. This clonotype showed up many times. Its antigen is undetermined. The sample of blood was obtained at first hyperthyroidism diagnosis (before any ophthalmopathy symptoms). Amplification yielded TCR beta CDR3 regions, with RNA transcripts as the source. The HTBI primer set drove a first-round RT-PCR of the TCR CDR3. A single record per CDR3 protein comes from TCRdb applying MiXCR to the multiplex PCR reads. The sample yields about 260,000 distinct CDR3 sequences, 20% to 30% seen once.

V gene TRBV11-2 combines with J gene TRBJ1-3; weak D call: TRBD1 (5 bases). The sequencing sample was made of blood. This TCR was sampled from a man aged 40-55 years with Graves' hyperthyroidism that later progressed to Graves' ophthalmopathy. The CDR3 sequence is CASSLDSGHHAGNTIYF. The CDR3 coding sequence is TGTGCCAGCAGCTTAGATTCTGGACATCACGCTGGAAACACCATATATTTT.